The clone carrying this TCR beta chain has just one count. The CDR3 extends over 20 amino acids. V was pared by 0 bases and J by 3 bases, with 16 bases of the junction left unmatched. CDR1 and CDR2 (germline): LGHDT, YNNKEL (reference sequence). These data are taken from a study of blood T cell repertoires in COVID-19. Study details: COVID-19 samples from acute and convalescent phases originated in the United States, Italy and Spain. Nucleic acid was either cDNA or gDNA, and it came from T cells, B-cell-depleted T cells, or PBMCs.

As originally analysed: Reference gene primers were amplified, and this amplification served to estimate nucleated cell counts. Clones were sequenced by immunoSEQ multiplex PCR, and TCRdb holds only the in-frame ones, with some missing. Clonal size and the V and J genes are those of that table, whereas D and trimming came from the DNA. The repertoire holds 250,000 to 300,000 clones, with 75% to 90% as singletons. Material: peripheral blood. The rearrangement uses TRBV3-1 (or the pseudogene TRBV3-2) and TRBJ2-5, with 10 bases matching TRBD2. This TCR came from a woman aged 60 to 75 with acute or convalescent COVID-19. The CDR3 DNA is TGTGCCAGCAGCCAAGAAGAGGGGTCTAGCGGGAGATTCGACAAAGAGACCCAGTACTTC. Amino acids: CASSQEEGSSGRFDKETQYF.